This entry describes one T cell receptor (beta chain). This specimen comes from a study of shared T cell receptors in the human thymus. Profiled with immunoSEQ multiplex PCR; TCRdb holds only in-frame clones, not every one. Here the sample spans 540,000 or so clones, roughly 74% being singletons. Germline trimming cut 11 bases from V and 4 bases from J; bases unmatched to any gene: 8. Germline V gene data show CDR1 as MNHNS and CDR2 as SASEGT. The CDR3 consists of 13 residues. Another study also made use of these data, one on human thymus T cells.

The chain joins TRBV6-1 to TRBJ2-1; 7 bases match TRBD1. This clonotype was sampled from a boy less than two years old with a congenital heart defect. Input material: thymocytes. The DNA for the CDR3 is TGTGCCTCCTGGAAGGGGGCGTACAATGAGCAGTTCTTC. Amino acids: CASWKGAYNEQFF.